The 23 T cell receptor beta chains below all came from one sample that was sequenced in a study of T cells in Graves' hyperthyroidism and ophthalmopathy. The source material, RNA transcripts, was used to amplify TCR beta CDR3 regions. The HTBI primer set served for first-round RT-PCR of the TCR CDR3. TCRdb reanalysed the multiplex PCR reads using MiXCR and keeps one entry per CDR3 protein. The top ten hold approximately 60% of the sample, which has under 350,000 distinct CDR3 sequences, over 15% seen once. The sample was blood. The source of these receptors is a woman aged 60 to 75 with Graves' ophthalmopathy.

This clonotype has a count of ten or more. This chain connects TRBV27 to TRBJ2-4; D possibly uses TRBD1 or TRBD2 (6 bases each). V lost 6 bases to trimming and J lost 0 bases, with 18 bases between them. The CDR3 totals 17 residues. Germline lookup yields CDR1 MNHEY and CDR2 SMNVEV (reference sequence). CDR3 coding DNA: TGTGCCAGCAGCCGGAGGGGGTCAGTAGTAGCCAAAAACATTCAGTACTTC. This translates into CASSRRGSVVAKNIQYF.

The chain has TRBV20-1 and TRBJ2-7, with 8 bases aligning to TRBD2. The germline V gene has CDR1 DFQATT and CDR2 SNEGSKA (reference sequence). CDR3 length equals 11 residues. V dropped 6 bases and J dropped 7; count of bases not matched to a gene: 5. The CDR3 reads CSAPGGDEQYF. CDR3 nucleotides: TGCAGTGCCCCCGGGGGGGATGAGCAGTACTTC.

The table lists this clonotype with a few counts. In DNA, the CDR3 is TGTGCCAGCAGCGTTAGCGGGGGGCCTTACGAGCAGTACTTC. This sequence encodes CASSVSGGPYEQYF. The chain is built from TRBV9 and TRBJ2-7; the match to TRBD2 covers 10 bases. Per germline, CDR1 SGDLS and CDR2 YYNGEE. The ends lost 2 bases at V and 4 bases at J; junction bases unmatched: 3. CDR3 size: 14 residues.

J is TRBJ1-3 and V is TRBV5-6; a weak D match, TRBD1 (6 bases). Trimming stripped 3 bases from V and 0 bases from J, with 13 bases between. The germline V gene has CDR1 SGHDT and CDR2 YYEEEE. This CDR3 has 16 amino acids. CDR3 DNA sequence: TGTGCCAGCAGCTCGCCGAGGACAGTCTCTGGAAACACCATATATTTT. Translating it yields CASSSPRTVSGNTIYF. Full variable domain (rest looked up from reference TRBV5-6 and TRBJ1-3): DAGVTQSPTHLIKTRGQQVTLRCSPKSGHDTVSWYQQALGQGPQFIFQYYEEEERQRGNFPDRFSGHQFPNYSSELNVNALLLGDSALYLCASSSPRTVSGNTIYFGEGSWLTVV.

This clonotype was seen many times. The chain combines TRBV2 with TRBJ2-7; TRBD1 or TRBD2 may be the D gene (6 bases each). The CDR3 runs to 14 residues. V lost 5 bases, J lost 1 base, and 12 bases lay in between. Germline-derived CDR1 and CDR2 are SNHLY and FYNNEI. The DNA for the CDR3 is TGTGCCAGCAGTACCCGGGGGCAATCCTACGAGCAGTACTTC. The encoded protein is CASSTRGQSYEQYF.

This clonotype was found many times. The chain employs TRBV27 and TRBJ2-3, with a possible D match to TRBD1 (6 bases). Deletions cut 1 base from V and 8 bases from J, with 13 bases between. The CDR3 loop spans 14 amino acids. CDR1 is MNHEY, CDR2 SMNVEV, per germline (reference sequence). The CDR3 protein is CASSLYGGGGTQYF. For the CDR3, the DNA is TGTGCCAGCAGTTTATATGGGGGCGGAGGTACGCAGTATTTT.

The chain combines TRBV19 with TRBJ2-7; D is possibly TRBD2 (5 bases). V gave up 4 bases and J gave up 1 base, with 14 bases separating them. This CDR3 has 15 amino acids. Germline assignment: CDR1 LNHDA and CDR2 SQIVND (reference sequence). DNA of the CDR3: TGTGCCAGTAGTAGGGGAGACGGGCAGTCCTACGAGCAGTACTTC. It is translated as CASSRGDGQSYEQYF.

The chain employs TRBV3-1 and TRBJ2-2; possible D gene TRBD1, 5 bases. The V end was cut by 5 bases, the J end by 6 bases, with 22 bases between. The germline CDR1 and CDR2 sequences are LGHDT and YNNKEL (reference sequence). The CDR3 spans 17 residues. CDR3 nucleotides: TGTGCCAGCAGCACGATAAAAGGGCAGGGTGTGGCCGGGGAGCTGTTTTTT. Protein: CASSTIKGQGVAGELFF. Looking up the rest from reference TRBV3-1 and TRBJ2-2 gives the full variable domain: DTAVSQTPKYLVTQMGNDKSIKCEQNLGHDTMYWYKQDSKKFLKIMFSYNNKELIINETVPNRFSPKSPDKAHLNLHINSLELGDSAVYFCASSTIKGQGVAGELFFGEGSRLTVL.

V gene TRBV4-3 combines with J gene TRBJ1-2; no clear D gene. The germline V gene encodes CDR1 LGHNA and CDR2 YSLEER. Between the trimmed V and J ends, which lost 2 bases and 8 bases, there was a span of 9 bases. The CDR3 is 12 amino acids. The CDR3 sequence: CASSQRSGGYTF. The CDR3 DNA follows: TGCGCCAGCAGCCAAAGATCCGGGGGCTACACCTTC.

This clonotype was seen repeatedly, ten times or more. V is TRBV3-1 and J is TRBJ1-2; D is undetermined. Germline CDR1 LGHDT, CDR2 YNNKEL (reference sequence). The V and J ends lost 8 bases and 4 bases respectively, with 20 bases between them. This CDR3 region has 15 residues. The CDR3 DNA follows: TGTGCCAGCTCTCTGAAATGGGCAGAACTCTATGGCTACACCTTC. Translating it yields CASSLKWAELYGYTF.

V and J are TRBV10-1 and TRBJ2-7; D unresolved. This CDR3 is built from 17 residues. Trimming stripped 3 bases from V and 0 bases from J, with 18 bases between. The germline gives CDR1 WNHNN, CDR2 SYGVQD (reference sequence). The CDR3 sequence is CASSEVSERKVSYEQYF. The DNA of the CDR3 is TGCGCCAGCAGTGAAGTTTCGGAGAGGAAAGTCTCCTACGAGCAGTACTTC.

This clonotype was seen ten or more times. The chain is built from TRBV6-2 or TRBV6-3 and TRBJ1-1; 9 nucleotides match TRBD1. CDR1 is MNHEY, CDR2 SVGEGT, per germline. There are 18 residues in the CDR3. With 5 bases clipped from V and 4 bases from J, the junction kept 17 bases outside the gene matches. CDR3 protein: CASSPAKGTGRFGTEAFF. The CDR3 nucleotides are TGTGCCAGCAGTCCGGCAAAAGGGACAGGGAGGTTTGGCACTGAAGCTTTCTTT.

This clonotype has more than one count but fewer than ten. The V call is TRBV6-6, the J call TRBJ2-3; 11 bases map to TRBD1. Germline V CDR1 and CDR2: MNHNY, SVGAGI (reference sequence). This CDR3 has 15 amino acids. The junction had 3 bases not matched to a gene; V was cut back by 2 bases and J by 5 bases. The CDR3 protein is CASSYGQGAGDTQYF. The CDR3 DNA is TGTGCCAGCAGTTACGGACAGGGGGCCGGAGATACGCAGTATTTT.

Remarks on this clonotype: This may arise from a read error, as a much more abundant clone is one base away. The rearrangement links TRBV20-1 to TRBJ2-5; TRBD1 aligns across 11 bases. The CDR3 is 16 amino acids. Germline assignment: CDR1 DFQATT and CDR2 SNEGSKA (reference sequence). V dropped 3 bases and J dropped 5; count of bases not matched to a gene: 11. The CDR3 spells CSARGSGTGGGETQYF. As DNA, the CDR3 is TGCAGTGCTAGGGGATCCGGGACAGGGGGGGGGGAGACCCAGTACTTC.

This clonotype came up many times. Here the CDR3 reads CASSPRGGEETQYF. CDR3 bases: TGTGCCAGCAGTCCCAGGGGGGGGGAAGAGACCCAGTACTTC. The chain couples TRBV28 to TRBJ2-5; D might be TRBD1 or TRBD2, each matching 7 bases. V was clipped by 5 bases and J by 3 bases, with 13 bases between them. Per germline, CDR1 MDHEN and CDR2 SYDVKM. This CDR3 contains 14 residues.

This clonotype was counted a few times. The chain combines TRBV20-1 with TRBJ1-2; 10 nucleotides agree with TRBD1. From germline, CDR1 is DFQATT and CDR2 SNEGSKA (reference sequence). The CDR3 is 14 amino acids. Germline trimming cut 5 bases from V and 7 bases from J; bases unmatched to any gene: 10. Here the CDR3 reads CSAVLRQGASGYTF. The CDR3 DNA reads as TGCAGTGCTGTCCTGAGACAGGGGGCGTCTGGCTACACCTTC.

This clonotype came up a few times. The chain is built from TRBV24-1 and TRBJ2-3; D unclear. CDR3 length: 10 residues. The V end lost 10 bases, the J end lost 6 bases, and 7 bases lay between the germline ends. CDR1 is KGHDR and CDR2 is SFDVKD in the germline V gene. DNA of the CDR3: TGTGCCACGATGGTGGATACGCAGTATTTT. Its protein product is CATMVDTQYF.

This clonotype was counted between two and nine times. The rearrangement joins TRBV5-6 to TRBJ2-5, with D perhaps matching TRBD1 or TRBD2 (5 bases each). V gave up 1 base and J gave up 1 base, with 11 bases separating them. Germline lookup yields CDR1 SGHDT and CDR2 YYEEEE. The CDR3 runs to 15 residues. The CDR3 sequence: CASSLNQGAQETQYF. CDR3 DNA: TGTGCCAGCAGCTTGAACCAGGGAGCCCAAGAGACCCAGTACTTC.

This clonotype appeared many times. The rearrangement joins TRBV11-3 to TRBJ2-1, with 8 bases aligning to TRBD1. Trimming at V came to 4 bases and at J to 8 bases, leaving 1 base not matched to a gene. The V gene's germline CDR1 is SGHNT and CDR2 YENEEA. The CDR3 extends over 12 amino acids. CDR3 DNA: TGTGCCAGCAGCTCAGGGGGCGATGAGCAGTTCTTC. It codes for CASSSGGDEQFF.

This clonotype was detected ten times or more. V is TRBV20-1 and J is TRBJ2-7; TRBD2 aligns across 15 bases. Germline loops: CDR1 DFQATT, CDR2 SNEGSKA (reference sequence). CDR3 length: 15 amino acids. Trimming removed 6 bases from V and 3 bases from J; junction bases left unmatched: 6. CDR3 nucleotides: TGCAGTGCGCCGGGACTAGCGGGAGGTAGCTACGAGCAGTACTTC. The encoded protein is CSAPGLAGGSYEQYF.

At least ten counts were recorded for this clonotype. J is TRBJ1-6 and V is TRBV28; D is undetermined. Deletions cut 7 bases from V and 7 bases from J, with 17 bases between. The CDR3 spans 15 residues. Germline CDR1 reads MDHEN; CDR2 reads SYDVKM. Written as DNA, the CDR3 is TGTGCCAGCATCGCGCGTGGGTCTGGGAATTCACCCCTCCACTTT. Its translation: CASIARGSGNSPLHF.

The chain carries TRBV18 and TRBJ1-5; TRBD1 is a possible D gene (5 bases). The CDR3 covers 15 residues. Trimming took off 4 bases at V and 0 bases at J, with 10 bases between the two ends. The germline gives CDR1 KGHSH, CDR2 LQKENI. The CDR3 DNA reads TGTGCCAGCTCACTCGGACACCCTAGCAATCAGCCCCAGCATTTT. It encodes CASSLGHPSNQPQHF.

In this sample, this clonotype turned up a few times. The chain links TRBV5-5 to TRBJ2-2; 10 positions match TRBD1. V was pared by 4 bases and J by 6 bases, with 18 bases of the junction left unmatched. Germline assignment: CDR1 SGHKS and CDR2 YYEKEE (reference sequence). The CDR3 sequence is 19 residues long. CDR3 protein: CASSARAEPGQGFPGELFF. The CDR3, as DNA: TGTGCCAGCAGCGCCCGAGCTGAACCGGGACAGGGGTTCCCCGGGGAGCTGTTTTTT.